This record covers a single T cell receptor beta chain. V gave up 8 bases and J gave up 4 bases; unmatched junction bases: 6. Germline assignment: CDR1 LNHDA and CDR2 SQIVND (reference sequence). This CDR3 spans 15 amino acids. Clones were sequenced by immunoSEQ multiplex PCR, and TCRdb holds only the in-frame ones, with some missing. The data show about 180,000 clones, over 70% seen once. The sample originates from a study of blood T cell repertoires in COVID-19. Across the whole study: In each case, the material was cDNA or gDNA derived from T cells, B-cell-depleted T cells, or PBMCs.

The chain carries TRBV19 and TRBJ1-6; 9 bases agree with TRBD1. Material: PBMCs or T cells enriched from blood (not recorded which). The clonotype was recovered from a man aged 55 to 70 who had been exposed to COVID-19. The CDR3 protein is CASRPGQGYNSPLHF. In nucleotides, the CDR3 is TGTGCCAGTCGCCCGGGACAGGGTTATAATTCACCCCTCCACTTT.